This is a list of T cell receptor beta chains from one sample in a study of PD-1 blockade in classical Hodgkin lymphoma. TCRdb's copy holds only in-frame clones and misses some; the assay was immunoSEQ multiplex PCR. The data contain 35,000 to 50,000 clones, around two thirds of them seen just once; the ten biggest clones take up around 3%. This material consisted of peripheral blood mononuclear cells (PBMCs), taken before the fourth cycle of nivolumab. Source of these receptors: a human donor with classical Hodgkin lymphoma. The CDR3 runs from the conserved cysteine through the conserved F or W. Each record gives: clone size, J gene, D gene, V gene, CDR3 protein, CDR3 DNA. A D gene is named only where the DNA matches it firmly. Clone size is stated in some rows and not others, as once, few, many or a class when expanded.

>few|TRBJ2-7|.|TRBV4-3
CASSQTRGYEQYF
TGCGCCAGCAGCCAGACTAGGGGGTACGAGCAGTACTTC
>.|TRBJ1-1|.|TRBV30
CAWGVGMDYTEAFF
TGTGCCTGGGGGGTAGGGATGGATTACACTGAAGCTTTCTTT
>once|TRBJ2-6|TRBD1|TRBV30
CAWTGGGANVLTF
TGTGCCTGGACAGGGGGTGGGGCCAACGTCCTGACTTTC
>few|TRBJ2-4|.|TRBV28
CASSPDPAKNIQYF
TGTGCCAGCAGCCCCGACCCAGCCAAAAACATTCAGTACTTC
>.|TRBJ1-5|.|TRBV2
CASTGGGRNQPQHF
TGTGCCAGCACGGGGGGGGGTCGCAATCAGCCCCAGCATTTT
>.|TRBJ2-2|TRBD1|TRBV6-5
CASSRDRGTTGELFF
TGTGCCAGCAGTCGGGACAGGGGGACCACCGGGGAGCTGTTTTTT
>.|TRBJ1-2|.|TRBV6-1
CASSESNYGYTF
TGTGCCAGCAGCGAATCGAACTATGGCTACACCTTC
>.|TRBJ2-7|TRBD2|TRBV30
CAWSVGWGGEQYF
TGTGCCTGGAGTGTAGGATGGGGGGGGGAGCAGTACTTC
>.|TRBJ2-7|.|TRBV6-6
CASSYGGGLNYEQYF
TGTGCCAGCAGTTATGGAGGGGGCCTTAACTACGAGCAGTACTTC
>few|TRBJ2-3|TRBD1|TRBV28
CASSLSTGAVEDTQYF
TGTGCCAGCAGTCTGTCGACAGGGGCGGTCGAGGATACGCAGTATTTT
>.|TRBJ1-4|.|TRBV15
CATSSVFGRPYNEKLFF
TGTGCCACCAGCAGTGTTTTCGGACGGCCCTATAATGAAAAACTGTTTTTT
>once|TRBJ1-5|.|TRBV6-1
CASSGDLNQPQHF
TGTGCCAGCTCGGGGGACCTCAATCAGCCCCAGCATTTT
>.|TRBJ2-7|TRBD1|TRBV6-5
CASSYSYGQGRNEQYF
TGTGCCAGCAGTTACTCATATGGACAGGGGAGGAACGAGCAGTACTTC
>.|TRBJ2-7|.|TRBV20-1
CSARAGEQYF
TGCAGTGCTAGAGCCGGCGAGCAGTACTTC
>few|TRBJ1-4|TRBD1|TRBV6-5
CASSYSLDRGEKLFF
TGTGCCAGCAGTTACTCCTTGGACAGGGGCGAAAAACTGTTTTTT
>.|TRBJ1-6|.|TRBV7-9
CASSLARGALGSPLHF
TGTGCCAGCAGCTTAGCGCGAGGGGCTCTAGGTTCACCCCTCCACTTT
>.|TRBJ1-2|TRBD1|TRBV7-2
CASSPPQGNYGYTF
TGTGCCAGCAGCCCGCCACAGGGGAACTATGGCTACACCTTC
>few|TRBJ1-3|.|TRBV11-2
CASSRDISGNTIYF
TGTGCCAGCAGCCGGGACATCTCTGGAAACACCATATATTTT
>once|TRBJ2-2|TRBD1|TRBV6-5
CASSRTGNTGELFF
TGTGCCAGCAGCCGGACAGGGAACACCGGGGAGCTGTTTTTT
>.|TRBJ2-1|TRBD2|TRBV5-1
CASSTGLAGGHNEQFF
TGCGCCAGCAGCACCGGACTAGCGGGGGGGCACAATGAGCAGTTCTTC
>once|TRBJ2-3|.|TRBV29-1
CSGWGQATDTQYF
TGCAGCGGATGGGGGCAGGCCACAGATACGCAGTATTTT
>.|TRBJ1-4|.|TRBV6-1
CASSDGGFSEKLFF
TGTGCCAGCAGTGATGGGGGGTTTAGTGAAAAACTGTTTTTT
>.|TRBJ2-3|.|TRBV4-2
CASSPLDTDTQYF
TGTGCCAGCAGCCCATTGGACACAGATACGCAGTATTTT
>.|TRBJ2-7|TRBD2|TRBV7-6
CASTAYPSGSSYEQYF
TGTGCCAGCACGGCTTATCCTAGCGGGAGCTCCTACGAGCAGTACTTC
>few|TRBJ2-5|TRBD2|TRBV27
CASSLVPSGVQETQYF
TGTGCCAGCAGTTTAGTCCCTAGCGGGGTCCAAGAGACCCAGTACTTC
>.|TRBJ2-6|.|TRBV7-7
CASSLDEGGSVRGANVLTF
TGTGCCAGCAGCTTAGACGAAGGGGGTTCCGTCCGTGGGGCCAACGTCCTGACTTTC
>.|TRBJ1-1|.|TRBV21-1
CASSKGPSDRADVPEAFF
TGTGCCAGCAGCAAAGGCCCCTCCGACAGGGCGGATGTTCCTGAAGCTTTCTTT
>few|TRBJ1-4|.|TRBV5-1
CASSRESLSNEKLFF
TGCGCCAGCAGCAGGGAGAGTTTATCTAATGAAAAACTGTTTTTT
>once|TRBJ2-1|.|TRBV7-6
CASSPHPRRNAGHNEQFF
TGTGCCAGCAGCCCCCACCCCAGAAGGAACGCGGGGCACAATGAGCAGTTCTTC
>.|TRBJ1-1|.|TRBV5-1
CASSMGLSGTEAFF
TGCGCCAGCAGCATGGGACTGTCCGGCACTGAAGCTTTCTTT
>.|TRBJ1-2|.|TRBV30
CAWGGGSQARANNYGYTF
TGTGCCTGGGGGGGAGGTTCCCAGGCCAGGGCCAATAACTATGGCTACACCTTC
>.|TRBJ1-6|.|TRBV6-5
CASSYSQSAYNSPLHF
TGTGCCAGCAGTTACTCACAGAGCGCCTATAATTCACCCCTCCACTTT
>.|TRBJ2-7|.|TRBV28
CATTIGPNYAQYF
TGTGCCACCACTATAGGACCTAATTACGCGCAGTACTTC
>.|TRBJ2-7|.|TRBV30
CAWAPGSLSYEQYF
TGTGCCTGGGCCCCCGGGTCCCTATCCTACGAGCAGTACTTC
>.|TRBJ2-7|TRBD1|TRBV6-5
CASSGYAGTAYEQYF
TGTGCCAGCAGTGGATACGCCGGGACAGCCTACGAGCAGTACTTC